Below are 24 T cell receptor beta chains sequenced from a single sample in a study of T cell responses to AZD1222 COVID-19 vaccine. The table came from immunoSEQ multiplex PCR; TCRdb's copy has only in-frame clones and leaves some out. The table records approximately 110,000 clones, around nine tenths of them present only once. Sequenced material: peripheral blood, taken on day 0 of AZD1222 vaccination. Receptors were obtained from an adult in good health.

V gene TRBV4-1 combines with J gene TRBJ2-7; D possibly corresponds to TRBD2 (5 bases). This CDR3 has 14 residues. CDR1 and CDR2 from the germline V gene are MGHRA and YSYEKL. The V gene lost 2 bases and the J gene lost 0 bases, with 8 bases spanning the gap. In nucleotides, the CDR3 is TGCGCCAGCAGCCAACCGGGAAGCTCCTACGAGCAGTACTTC. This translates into CASSQPGSSYEQYF.

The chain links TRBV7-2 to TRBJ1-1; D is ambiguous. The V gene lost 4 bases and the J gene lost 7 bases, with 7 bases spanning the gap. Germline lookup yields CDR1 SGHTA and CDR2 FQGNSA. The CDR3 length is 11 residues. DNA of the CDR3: TGTGCCAGCAGCTCCTACTATGAAGCTTTCTTT. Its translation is CASSSYYEAFF.

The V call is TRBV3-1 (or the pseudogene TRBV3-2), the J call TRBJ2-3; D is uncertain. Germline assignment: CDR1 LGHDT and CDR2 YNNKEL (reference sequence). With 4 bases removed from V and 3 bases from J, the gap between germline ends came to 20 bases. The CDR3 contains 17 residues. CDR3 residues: CASSPPLETVPTDTQYF. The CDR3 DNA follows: TGTGCCAGCAGCCCTCCCCTGGAAACAGTCCCTACAGATACGCAGTATTTT.

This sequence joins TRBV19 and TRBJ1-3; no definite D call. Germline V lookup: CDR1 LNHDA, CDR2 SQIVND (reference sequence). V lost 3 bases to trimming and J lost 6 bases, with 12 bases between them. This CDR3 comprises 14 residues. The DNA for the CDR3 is TGTGCCAGTAGTATCCTGCCATGGATAAACACCATATATTTT. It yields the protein CASSILPWINTIYF.

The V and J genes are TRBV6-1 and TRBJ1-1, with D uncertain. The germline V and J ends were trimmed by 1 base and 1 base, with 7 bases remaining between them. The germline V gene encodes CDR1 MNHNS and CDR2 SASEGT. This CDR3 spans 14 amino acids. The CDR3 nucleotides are TGTGCCAGCAGTGAAGGGGAGGAGAACACTGAAGCTTTCTTT. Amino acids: CASSEGEENTEAFF.

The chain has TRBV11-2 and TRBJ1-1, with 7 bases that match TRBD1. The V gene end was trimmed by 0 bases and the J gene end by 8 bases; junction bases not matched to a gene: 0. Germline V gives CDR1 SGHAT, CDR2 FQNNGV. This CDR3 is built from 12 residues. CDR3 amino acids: CASSLEGGEAFF. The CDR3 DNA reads TGTGCCAGCAGCTTAGAAGGGGGCGAAGCTTTCTTT.

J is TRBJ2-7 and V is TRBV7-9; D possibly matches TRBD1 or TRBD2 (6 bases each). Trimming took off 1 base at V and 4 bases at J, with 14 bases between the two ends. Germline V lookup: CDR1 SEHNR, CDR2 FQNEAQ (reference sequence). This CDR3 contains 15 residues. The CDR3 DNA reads TGTGCCAGCAGCTTAGGTGGGGGGCCGCGGTACGAGCAGTACTTC. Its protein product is CASSLGGGPRYEQYF. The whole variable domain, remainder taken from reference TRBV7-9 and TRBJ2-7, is DTGVSQNPRHKITKRGQNVTFRCDPISEHNRLYWYRQTLGQGPEFLTYFQNEAQLEKSRLLSDRFSAERPKGSFSTLEIQRTEQGDSAMYLCASSLGGGPRYEQYFGPGTRLTVT.

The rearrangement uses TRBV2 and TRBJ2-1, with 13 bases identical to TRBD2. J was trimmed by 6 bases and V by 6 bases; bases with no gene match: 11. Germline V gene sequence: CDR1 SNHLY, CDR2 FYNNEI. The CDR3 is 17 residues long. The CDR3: CASRTSPGLAGTNEQFF. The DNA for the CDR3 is TGTGCCAGCAGGACCTCTCCGGGACTAGCGGGGACCAATGAGCAGTTCTTC.

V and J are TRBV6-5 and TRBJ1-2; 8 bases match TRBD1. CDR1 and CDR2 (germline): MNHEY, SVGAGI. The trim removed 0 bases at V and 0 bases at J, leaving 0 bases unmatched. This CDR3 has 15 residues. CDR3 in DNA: TGTGCCAGCAGTTACTCGACAGGGGCTAACTATGGCTACACCTTC. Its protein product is CASSYSTGANYGYTF.

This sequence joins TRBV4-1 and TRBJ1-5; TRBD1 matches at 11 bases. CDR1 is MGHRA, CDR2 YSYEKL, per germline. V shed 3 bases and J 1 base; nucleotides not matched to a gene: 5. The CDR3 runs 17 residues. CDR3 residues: CASSHPGQGASNQPQHF. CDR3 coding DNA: TGCGCCAGCAGCCATCCCGGACAGGGGGCAAGCAATCAGCCCCAGCATTTT.

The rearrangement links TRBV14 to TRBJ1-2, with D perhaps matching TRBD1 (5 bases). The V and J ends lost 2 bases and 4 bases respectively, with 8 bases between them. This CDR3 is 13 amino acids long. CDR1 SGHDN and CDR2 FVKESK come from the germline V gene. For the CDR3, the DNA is TGTGCCAGCAGCCAACAGGGCTTCTATGGCTACACCTTC. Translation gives CASSQQGFYGYTF.

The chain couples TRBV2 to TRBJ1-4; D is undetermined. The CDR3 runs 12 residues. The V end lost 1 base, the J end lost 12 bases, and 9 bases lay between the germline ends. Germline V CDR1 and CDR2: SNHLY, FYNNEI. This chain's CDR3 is CASSEGGQQLFF. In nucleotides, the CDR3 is TGTGCCAGCAGTGAAGGTGGGCAACAACTGTTTTTT.

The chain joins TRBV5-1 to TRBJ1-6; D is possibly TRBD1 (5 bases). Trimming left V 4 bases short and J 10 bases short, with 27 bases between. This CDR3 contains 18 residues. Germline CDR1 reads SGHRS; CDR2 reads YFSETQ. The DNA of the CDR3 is TGCGCCAGCAGCCCCCATGTGGGGCTCATGGGGGTTAAATCACCCCTCCACTTT. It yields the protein CASSPHVGLMGVKSPLHF.

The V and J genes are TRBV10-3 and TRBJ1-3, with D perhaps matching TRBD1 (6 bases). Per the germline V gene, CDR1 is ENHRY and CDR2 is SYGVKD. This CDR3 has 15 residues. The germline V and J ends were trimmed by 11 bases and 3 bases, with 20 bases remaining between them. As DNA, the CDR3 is TGTGCCTCTACGGGGGGCAGGGGCGTTGGAAACACCATATATTTT. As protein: CASTGGRGVGNTIYF.

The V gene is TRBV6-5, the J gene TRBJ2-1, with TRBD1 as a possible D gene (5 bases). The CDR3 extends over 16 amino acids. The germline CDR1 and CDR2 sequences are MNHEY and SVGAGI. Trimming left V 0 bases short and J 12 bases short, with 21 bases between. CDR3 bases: TGTGCCAGCAGTTACTCTGCGGCGACAGATTCCGCTGGGCAGTTCTTC. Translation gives CASSYSAATDSAGQFF.

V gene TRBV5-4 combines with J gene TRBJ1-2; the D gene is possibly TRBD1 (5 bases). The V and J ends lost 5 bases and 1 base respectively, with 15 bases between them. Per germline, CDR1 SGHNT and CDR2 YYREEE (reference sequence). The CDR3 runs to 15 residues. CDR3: CASSRGPTGNYGYTF. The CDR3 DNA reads TGTGCCAGCAGTCGGGGACCGACGGGTAACTATGGCTACACCTTC.

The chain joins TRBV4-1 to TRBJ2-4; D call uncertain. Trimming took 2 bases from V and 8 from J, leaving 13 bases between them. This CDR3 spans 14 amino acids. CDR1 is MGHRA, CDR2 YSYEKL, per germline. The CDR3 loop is CASSQSVSGYIQYF. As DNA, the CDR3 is TGCGCCAGCAGCCAATCTGTTTCCGGCTACATTCAGTACTTC.

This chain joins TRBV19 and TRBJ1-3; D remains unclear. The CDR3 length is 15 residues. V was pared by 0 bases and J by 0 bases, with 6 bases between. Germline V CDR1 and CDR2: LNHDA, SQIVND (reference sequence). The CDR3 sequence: CASSIESLSGNTIYF. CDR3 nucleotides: TGTGCCAGTAGTATAGAAAGCCTCTCTGGAAACACCATATATTTT.

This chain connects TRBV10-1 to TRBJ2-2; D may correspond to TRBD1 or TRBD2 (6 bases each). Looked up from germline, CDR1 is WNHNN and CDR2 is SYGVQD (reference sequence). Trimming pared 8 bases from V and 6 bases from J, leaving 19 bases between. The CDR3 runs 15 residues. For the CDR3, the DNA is TGCGCCAGCGGGTACGGGCCGGGGGCCGCCGGGGAGCTGTTTTTT. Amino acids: CASGYGPGAAGELFF.

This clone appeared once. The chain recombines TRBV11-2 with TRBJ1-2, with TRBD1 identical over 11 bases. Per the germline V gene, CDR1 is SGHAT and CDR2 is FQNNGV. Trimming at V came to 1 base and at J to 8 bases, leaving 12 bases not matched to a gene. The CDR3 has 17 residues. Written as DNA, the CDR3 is TGTGCCAGCAGCTTAGTATACAGGACAGGGGGCAATAGAGGCTACACCTTC. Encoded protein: CASSLVYRTGGNRGYTF.

CDR3 coding DNA: TGTGCCAGCAGTTACTCCTTAGGGGGAAATCAGCCCCAGCATTTT. It is translated as CASSYSLGGNQPQHF. This rearrangement joins TRBV6-5 to TRBJ1-5; TRBD1 is a possible D gene (6 bases). Trimming left V 0 bases short and J 4 bases short, with 10 bases between. This CDR3 has 15 residues. The germline V gene encodes CDR1 MNHEY and CDR2 SVGAGI.

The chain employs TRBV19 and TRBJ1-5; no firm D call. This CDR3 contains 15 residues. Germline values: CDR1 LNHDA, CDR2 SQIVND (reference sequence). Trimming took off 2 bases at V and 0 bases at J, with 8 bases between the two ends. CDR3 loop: CASSIPGDSNQPQHF. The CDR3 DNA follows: TGTGCCAGTAGTATACCAGGAGATAGCAATCAGCCCCAGCATTTT.

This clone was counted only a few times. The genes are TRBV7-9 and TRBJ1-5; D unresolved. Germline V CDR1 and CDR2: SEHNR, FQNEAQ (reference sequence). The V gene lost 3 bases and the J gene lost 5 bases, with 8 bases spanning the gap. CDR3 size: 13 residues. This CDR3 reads CASSFSTDQPQHF. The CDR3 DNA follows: TGTGCCAGCAGCTTCAGTACGGATCAGCCCCAGCATTTT.

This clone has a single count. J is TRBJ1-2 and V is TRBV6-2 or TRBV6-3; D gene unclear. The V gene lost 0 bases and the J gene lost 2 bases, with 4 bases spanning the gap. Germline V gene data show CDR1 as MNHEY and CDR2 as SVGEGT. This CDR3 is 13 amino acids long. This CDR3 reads CASSYSVNYGYTF. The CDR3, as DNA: TGTGCCAGCAGTTACTCGGTGAACTATGGCTACACCTTC.